These 14 T cell receptor beta chains came from one sample sequenced in a study of neoadjuvant anti-PD-1 for oral cavity cancer. Sequenced by immunoSEQ multiplex PCR; TCRdb stores in-frame clones only, minus some. The table has about 16,000 clones, less than 80% seen once. Sequenced here: PBMCs, sampled before nivolumab (anti-PD-1) treatment. The source of these receptors is a person aged 35-79 years with oral cavity squamous cell carcinoma.

This chain joins TRBV11-1 and TRBJ2-7; D is unresolved. CDR1 and CDR2 from the germline V gene are SGHAT and FQDESV (reference sequence). The CDR3 covers 14 residues. The V and J ends lost 5 bases and 2 bases respectively, with 13 bases between them. This CDR3 is CASSLLMTPYEQYF. DNA for the CDR3: TGTGCCAGCAGCCTCCTGATGACTCCCTACGAGCAGTACTTC.

As DNA, the CDR3 is TGTGCCAGCAGGCGGCAGGGCTATGGCTACACCTTC. The encoded protein is CASRRQGYGYTF. The rearrangement joins TRBV28 to TRBJ1-2; D is perhaps TRBD1 (5 bases). CDR3 size: 12 residues. Germline V lookup: CDR1 MDHEN, CDR2 SYDVKM. Trimming removed 6 bases at V and 4 bases at J, with 9 bases between.

This clone was observed a handful of times. This sequence joins TRBV6-1 and TRBJ1-1; D gene unclear. The CDR3 loop spans 14 amino acids. Trimming stripped 2 bases from V and 5 bases from J, with 12 bases between. CDR1 and CDR2 from the germline V gene are MNHNS and SASEGT. This CDR3 reads CASSEQLSETEAFF. CDR3 nucleotides: TGTGCCAGCAGTGAACAATTATCGGAGACTGAAGCTTTCTTT.

This rearrangement joins TRBV5-4 to TRBJ2-5; 12 positions agree with TRBD1. The germline gives CDR1 SGHNT, CDR2 YYREEE (reference sequence). This CDR3 has 17 residues. The J segment lost 4 bases and the V segment lost 0 bases, leaving 7 bases of the junction unmatched. CDR3 sequence: CASSLGPGTGGLETQYF. DNA for the CDR3: TGTGCCAGCAGCTTGGGTCCCGGGACAGGGGGCCTAGAGACCCAGTACTTC.

The rearrangement links TRBV6-1 to TRBJ1-2; D gene unclear. Trimming stripped 3 bases from V and 13 bases from J, with 12 bases between. Per germline, CDR1 MNHNS and CDR2 SASEGT. The length of the CDR3 is 11 residues. As DNA, the CDR3 is TGTGCCAGCAGTGATATGACGGCGTCCACCTTC. The encoded protein is CASSDMTASTF.

CDR3 amino acids: CTSSQGFAGQGNTEAFF. CDR3 DNA: TGCACCAGCAGCCAGGGATTCGCCGGACAGGGGAACACTGAAGCTTTCTTT. V and J are TRBV1 and TRBJ1-1; the table's D call, TRBD1, has no DNA check behind it. TRBV1 corresponds to a pseudogene. The CDR3 runs 17 residues.

This chain links TRBV28 with TRBJ2-7; 8 nucleotides match TRBD2. The CDR3 sequence is 17 residues long. Unmatched junction bases numbered 12, after V lost 5 bases and J lost 0 bases. Germline V CDR1 and CDR2: MDHEN, SYDVKM. CDR3 in amino acids: CASSLPLAGLSSYEQYF. CDR3 DNA: TGTGCCAGCAGTCTCCCGCTAGCGGGCCTGAGCTCCTACGAGCAGTACTTC.

The J gene is TRBJ2-7, the V gene TRBV7-9; D gene ambiguous. Germline CDR1 reads SEHNR; CDR2 reads FQNEAQ (reference sequence). V lost 5 bases and J 0 bases, leaving 2 bases between the germline ends. The CDR3 sequence is 11 residues long. CDR3 DNA sequence: TGTGCCAGCAGCCCCTCCTACGAGCAGTACTTC. This encodes CASSPSYEQYF.

The J gene is TRBJ1-4, the V gene TRBV7-9; D is uncertain. Trimming removed 5 bases at V and 8 bases at J, with 18 bases between. This CDR3 region has 15 residues. From germline, CDR1 is SEHNR and CDR2 FQNEAQ (reference sequence). The CDR3 here is CASSTSPGNGEKLFF. CDR3 DNA sequence: TGTGCCAGCAGCACCTCCCCGGGGAATGGGGAAAAACTGTTTTTT.

The chain joins TRBV9 to TRBJ2-3; TRBD2 aligns across 8 bases. V was pared by 5 bases and J by 8 bases, with 10 bases of the junction left unmatched. The CDR3 is 14 residues long. Germline V lookup: CDR1 SGDLS, CDR2 YYNGEE. CDR3 in DNA: TGTGCCAGCAGTTTACTAGCGGAGGGGGGTACGCAGTATTTT. This translates into CASSLLAEGGTQYF.

The V and J genes are TRBV28 and TRBJ1-2; perhaps TRBD1 as D (6 bases). Trimming removed 2 bases at V and 8 bases at J, with 18 bases between. The CDR3 covers 15 residues. CDR1 and CDR2 from the germline V gene are MDHEN and SYDVKM. The CDR3 protein is CASSLRGPTLLGYTF. Here the CDR3 DNA reads TGTGCCAGCAGTTTACGGGGGCCCACCCTACTCGGCTACACCTTC.

This clone appeared a few times. The chain has TRBV9 and TRBJ1-2, with D unclear. The CDR3 runs 14 residues. The ends were cut back, 3 bases at V and 4 bases at J, with 13 bases in the middle. CDR1 is SGDLS, CDR2 YYNGEE, per germline. This CDR3 reads CASSAAGRGYGYTF. For the CDR3, the DNA is TGTGCCAGCAGCGCCGCGGGGAGAGGCTATGGCTACACCTTC.

The J gene is TRBJ2-2, the V gene TRBV27; D not certain. Germline values: CDR1 MNHEY, CDR2 SMNVEV (reference sequence). V was clipped by 1 base and J by 1 base, with 4 bases between them. The CDR3 consists of 14 residues. The CDR3 loop reads CASSLLQNTGELFF. CDR3 sequence (DNA): TGTGCCAGCAGTTTATTACAGAACACCGGGGAGCTGTTTTTT.

The rearrangement joins TRBV6-1 to TRBJ2-7, with 8 bases lining up with TRBD1. Losses at the gene ends were 0 bases for V and 0 bases for J; bases not matched to a gene: 1. The length of the CDR3 is 15 residues. Germline V lookup: CDR1 MNHNS, CDR2 SASEGT. This chain's CDR3 is CASSEATGGSYEQYF. CDR3 coding DNA: TGTGCCAGCAGTGAAGCTACAGGGGGCTCCTACGAGCAGTACTTC.